Detailed here is one T cell receptor beta chain. This clonotype showed up just a few times. No cognate antigen has been identified for it. One end of the junction varies from germline; a read error may be responsible. This sample is drawn from a study of post-analysis software for immune sequencing data (dated by TCRdb to the mid-2010s). General notes on the study: The recorded disease courses included relapsing-remitting, secondary progressive and progressive-relapsing multiple sclerosis, and some patients had no subtype annotation. The multiple sclerosis patient repertoires were compared with 10 to 12 previously published healthy control repertoires from donors aged roughly 6 to 25 years. A subset of samples was prepared in parallel using single-end sample barcoding, then pooled and co-amplified after Illumina adapter ligation.

Broad study findings and their caveats: Significantly higher frequencies in patients than in controls were found for roughly five TRBV segments, including TRBV5-6, TRBV5-1 and TRBV20-1. Compared with controls, multiple sclerosis patients had significantly lower normalized Chao1 diversity, a finding suggesting substantial peripheral T-cell clonal expansion. When samples were clustered directly using the F measure, samples prepared in the same batch co-clustered strongly, which prompted a batch-effect correction. The control group was slightly older than the multiple sclerosis patient group.

The CDR3 contains 13 residues, cysteine and phenylalanine counted. Just CDR3 DNA is preserved here, 39 bases in frame from base 1. Via the germline V gene, CDR1 is SGHAT and CDR2 FQNNGV. TCR beta repertoires were profiled from peripheral blood of under 15 young patients with multiple sclerosis to demonstrate the VDJtools post-analysis software. The patients with multiple sclerosis were children and adolescents between about 6 and 17 years of age. Libraries were constructed by PCR. Reads for this sample came from an Illumina HiSeq 2500. To reduce PCR and sequencing biases, unique molecular identifiers were built into the TCR beta cDNA libraries. Every 1 to 10 million input T cells yielded about 500,000 cDNA molecules, meaning each molecule approximated one T cell. The patient libraries were prepared and sequenced using the same protocol as the earlier healthy control dataset. Within a given batch, samples were prepared together, multiplexed and sequenced on the same HiSeq lane. On the study's bioinformatics: Raw barcoded reads were processed with MIGEC, and single-read molecular identifier groups were discarded before consensus assembly and CDR3 extraction. Clonotype tables were post-analysed with VDJtools, and diversity was normalized by down-sampling all datasets to the smallest sample size. To correct batch-related cross-sample contamination, repertoire overlap clustering matched CDR3 amino acid sequences but not nucleotide sequences. The public sequencing data were trimmed at Q25 with fastp and processed into clonotypes with MiXCR by TCRdb, which kept only in-frame beta chains. Records with the same CDR3 protein are collapsed into one entry carrying the most frequent genes and DNA. TCRdb, not the original authors, processed these V and J calls. Recorded for this sample are roughly 400,000 distinct CDR3 sequences; about 39% of them occurred a single time. The ten largest make up 6% to 9% of the sample.

The clonotype was recovered from a girl aged 2 to 10 with multiple sclerosis. Sequences were obtained from blood. The rearranged segments are TRBV11-2 and TRBJ2-3; the D gene remains uncertain. The CDR3 protein sequence reads: CAGSSYKGYTQYF. In nucleotide form, the sequence is TGTGCCGGCAGCTCCTACAAGGGATATACGCAGTATTTT.